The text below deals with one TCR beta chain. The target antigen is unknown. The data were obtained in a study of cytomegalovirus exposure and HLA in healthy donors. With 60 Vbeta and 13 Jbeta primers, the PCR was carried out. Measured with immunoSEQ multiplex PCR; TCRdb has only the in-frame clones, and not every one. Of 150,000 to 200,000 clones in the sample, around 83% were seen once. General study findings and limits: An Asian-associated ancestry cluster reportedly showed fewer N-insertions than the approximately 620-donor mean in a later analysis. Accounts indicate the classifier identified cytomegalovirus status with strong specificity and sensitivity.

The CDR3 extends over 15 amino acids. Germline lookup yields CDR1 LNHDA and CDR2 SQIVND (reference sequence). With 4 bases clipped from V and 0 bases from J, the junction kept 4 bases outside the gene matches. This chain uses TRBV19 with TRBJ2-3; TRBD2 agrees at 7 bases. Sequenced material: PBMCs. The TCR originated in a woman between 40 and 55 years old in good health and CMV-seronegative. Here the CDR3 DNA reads TGTGCCAGTAGTACGCTTAGCGGGAGCACAGATACGCAGTATTTT. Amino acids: CASSTLSGSTDTQYF.